This T cell receptor (beta chain) appears in the sequencing data of a study of yellow fever vaccine responses in identical twins. Broader study findings: Twins reportedly had a vaccine T cell response that seemed partly convergent, partly personalized.

Note on this clonotype: What it binds is unknown.

This CDR3 comprises 15 residues. The junction had 7 bases not matched to a gene; V was cut back by 8 bases and J by 0 bases. Germline lookup yields CDR1 SNHLY and CDR2 FYNNEI. TCRdb called the RT-PCR reads again in MiXCR, with one record for every CDR3 protein. The sample shows 35,000 or so distinct CDR3 sequences, roughly 60% of them seen only once. This chain uses TRBV2 with TRBJ2-3; the match to TRBD1 covers 8 bases. This sequence was found in a young woman who received the yellow fever vaccine. The sample was T cells from blood (PBMCs), unsorted or a sorted subset (not recorded which), taken before or after yellow fever vaccination (not recorded which). The CDR3 spells CASPGGDRSTDTQYF. Written as DNA, the CDR3 is TGTGCCAGCCCCGGAGGGGACAGGAGCACAGATACGCAGTATTTT.